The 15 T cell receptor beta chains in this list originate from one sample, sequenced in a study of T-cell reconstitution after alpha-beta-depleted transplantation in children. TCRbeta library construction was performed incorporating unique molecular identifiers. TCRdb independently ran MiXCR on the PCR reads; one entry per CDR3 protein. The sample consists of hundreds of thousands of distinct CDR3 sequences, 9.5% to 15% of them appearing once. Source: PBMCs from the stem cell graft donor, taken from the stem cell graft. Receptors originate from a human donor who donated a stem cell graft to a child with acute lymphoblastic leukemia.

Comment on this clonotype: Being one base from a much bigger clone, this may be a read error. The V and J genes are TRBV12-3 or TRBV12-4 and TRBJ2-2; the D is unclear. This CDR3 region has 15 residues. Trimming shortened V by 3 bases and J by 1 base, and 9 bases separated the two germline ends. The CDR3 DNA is TGTGCCAGCAGTTTCGACACGGGGAACACCGGGGAGCTGTTTTTT. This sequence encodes CASSFDTGNTGELFF.

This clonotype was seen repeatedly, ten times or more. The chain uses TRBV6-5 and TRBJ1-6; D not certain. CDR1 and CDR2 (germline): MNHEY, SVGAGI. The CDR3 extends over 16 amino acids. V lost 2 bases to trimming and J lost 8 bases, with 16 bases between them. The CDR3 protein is CASSYRSPGRDSPLHF. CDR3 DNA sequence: TGTGCCAGCAGTTACAGAAGTCCCGGGCGCGATTCACCCCTCCACTTT.

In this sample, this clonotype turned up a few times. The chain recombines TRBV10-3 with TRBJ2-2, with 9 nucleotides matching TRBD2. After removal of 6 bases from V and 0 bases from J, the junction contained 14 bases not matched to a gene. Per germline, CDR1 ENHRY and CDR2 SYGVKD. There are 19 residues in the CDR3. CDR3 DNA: TGTGCCATCAGCGAGGGGGGGGGACTAGCCCTATCGAACACCGGGGAGCTGTTTTTT. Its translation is CAISEGGGLALSNTGELFF.

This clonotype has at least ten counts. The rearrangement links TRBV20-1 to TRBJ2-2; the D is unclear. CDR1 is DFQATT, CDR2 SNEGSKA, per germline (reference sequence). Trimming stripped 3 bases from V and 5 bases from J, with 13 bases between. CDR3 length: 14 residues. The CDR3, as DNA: TGCAGTGCTAGTCCTCCCCAGGCTACCGGGGAGCTGTTTTTT. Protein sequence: CSASPPQATGELFF.

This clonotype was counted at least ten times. The CDR3 loop is CSVLTGGSAYEQYF. The CDR3 DNA reads as TGCAGCGTCCTGACAGGGGGAAGTGCCTACGAGCAGTACTTC. The chain is built from TRBV29-1 and TRBJ2-7; 9 bases are a match to TRBD1. V was clipped by 6 bases and J by 2 bases; unmatched bases: 8. Germline CDR1 reads SQVTM; CDR2 reads ANQGSEA. The length of the CDR3 is 14 residues.

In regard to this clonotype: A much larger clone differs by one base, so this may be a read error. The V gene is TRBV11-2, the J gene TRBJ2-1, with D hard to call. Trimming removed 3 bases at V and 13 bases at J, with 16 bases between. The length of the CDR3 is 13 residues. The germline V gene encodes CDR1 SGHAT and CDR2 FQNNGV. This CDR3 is CASSFKYSSDQFF. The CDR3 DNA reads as TGTGCCAGCAGCTTCAAATACTCGAGTGACCAGTTCTTC.

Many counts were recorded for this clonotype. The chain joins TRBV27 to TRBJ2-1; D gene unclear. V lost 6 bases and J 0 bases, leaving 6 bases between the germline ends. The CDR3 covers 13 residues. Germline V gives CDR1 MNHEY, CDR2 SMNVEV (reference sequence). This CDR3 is CASSLNSYNEQFF. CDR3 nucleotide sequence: TGTGCCAGCAGCCTTAACTCCTACAATGAGCAGTTCTTC.

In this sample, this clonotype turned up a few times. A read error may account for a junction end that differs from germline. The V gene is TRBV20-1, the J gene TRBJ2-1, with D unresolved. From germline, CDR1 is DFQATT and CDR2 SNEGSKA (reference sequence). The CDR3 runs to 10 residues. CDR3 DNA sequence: TGCAGTGCCAGAGGCCATGAGCAGTTCTTC. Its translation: CSARGHEQFF.

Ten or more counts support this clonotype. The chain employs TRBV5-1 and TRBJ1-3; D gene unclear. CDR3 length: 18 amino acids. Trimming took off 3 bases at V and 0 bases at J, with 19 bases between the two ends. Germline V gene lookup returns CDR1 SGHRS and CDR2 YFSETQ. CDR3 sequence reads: CASSSQIGISNSGNTIYF. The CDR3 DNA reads TGCGCCAGCAGCTCTCAAATAGGGATATCAAACTCTGGAAACACCATATATTTT.

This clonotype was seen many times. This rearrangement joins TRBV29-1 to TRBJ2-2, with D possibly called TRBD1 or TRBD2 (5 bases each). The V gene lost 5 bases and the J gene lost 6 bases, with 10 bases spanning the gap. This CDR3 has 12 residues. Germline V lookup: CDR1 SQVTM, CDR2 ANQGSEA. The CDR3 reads CSVITGPGELFF. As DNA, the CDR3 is TGCAGCGTTATAACGGGGCCCGGGGAGCTGTTTTTT.

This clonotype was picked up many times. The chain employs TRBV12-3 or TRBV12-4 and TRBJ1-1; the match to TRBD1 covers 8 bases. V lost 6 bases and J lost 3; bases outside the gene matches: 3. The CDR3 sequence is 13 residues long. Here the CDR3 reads CASSPQGDTEAFF. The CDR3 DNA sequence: TGTGCCAGCAGCCCACAGGGGGACACTGAAGCTTTCTTT.

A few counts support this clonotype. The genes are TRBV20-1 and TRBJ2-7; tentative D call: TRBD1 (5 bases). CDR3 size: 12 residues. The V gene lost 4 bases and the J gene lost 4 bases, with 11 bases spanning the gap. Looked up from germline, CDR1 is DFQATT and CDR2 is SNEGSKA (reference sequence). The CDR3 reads CSATNQGYEQYF. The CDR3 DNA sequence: TGCAGTGCTACGAATCAGGGATACGAGCAGTACTTC.

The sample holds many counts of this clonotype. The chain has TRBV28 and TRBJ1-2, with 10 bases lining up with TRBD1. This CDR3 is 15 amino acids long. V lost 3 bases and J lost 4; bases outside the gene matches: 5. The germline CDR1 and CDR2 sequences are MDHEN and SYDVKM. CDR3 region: CASSFDRGRSYGYTF. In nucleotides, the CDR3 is TGTGCCAGCAGTTTCGACAGGGGGCGCAGCTATGGCTACACCTTC.

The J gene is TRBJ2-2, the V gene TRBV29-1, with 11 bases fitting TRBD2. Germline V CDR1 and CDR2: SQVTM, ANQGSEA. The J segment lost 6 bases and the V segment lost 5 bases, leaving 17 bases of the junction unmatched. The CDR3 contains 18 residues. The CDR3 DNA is TGCAGCGTTCCTAGAGGTCTAGCGGGAGGCACCTCTGCCGGGGAGCTGTTTTTT. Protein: CSVPRGLAGGTSAGELFF.

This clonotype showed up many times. The CDR3 loop reads CASSVSFLVNTEAFF. The CDR3 region has the DNA TGTGCCAGCAGCGTGAGTTTTTTAGTAAACACTGAAGCTTTCTTT. The genes are TRBV14 and TRBJ1-1; no definite D call. Germline-derived CDR1 and CDR2 are SGHDN and FVKESK. V gave up 5 bases and J gave up 2 bases, with 15 bases separating them. There are 15 residues in the CDR3.